A single sample gave rise to the 19 T cell receptor beta chains below, sequenced in a study of T cell responses to AZD1222 COVID-19 vaccine. Produced via immunoSEQ multiplex PCR; TCRdb's table is partial and in-frame only. The table has around 120,000 clones, around 89% seen once. The specimen was peripheral blood, collected 28 days after the second AZD1222 dose. The receptors were gathered from an adult who received the AZD1222 COVID-19 vaccine.

The CDR3 DNA sequence: TGCGCCAGCAGCTTAGGGTGGGAGGACAGCTATGGCTACACCTTC. This gives the protein CASSLGWEDSYGYTF. V and J are TRBV5-1 and TRBJ1-2, with TRBD1 as a possible D gene (6 bases). The germline V gene encodes CDR1 SGHRS and CDR2 YFSETQ. Deletions cut 2 bases from V and 4 bases from J, with 15 bases between. The CDR3 contains 15 residues.

The J gene is TRBJ2-6, the V gene TRBV5-5; 11 nucleotides match TRBD1. The ends lost 4 bases at V and 2 bases at J; junction bases unmatched: 5. Germline V gives CDR1 SGHKS, CDR2 YYEKEE (reference sequence). The CDR3 contains 17 residues. CDR3 loop: CASSTRTGGAGANVLTF. CDR3 DNA: TGTGCCAGCAGCACACGGACAGGGGGCGCTGGGGCCAACGTCCTGACTTTC.

The V and J genes are TRBV11-3 and TRBJ2-2, with D hard to call. This CDR3 spans 15 amino acids. In germline, CDR1 is SGHNT, CDR2 YENEEA. V was trimmed by 5 bases and J by 1 base, leaving 11 bases between them. The DNA for the CDR3 is TGTGCCAGCAGCCCTCGGGTGAGGAACACCGGGGAGCTGTTTTTT. This sequence encodes CASSPRVRNTGELFF.

This clone was seen only once. The chain carries TRBV27 and TRBJ2-5; 7 bases line up with TRBD2. Germline V gives CDR1 MNHEY, CDR2 SMNVEV (reference sequence). The CDR3 has 18 residues. V shed 6 bases, J shed 0 bases, and the junction held 16 bases outside the gene matches. The CDR3 loop is CASSLTLSLATYQETQYF. CDR3 coding DNA: TGTGCCAGCAGCCTGACATTGTCACTAGCGACGTACCAAGAGACCCAGTACTTC.

As DNA, the CDR3 is TGTGCCAGTAGTGGTTGGGGACAGGGGATCGGTCAGCCCCAGCATTTT. It is translated as CASSGWGQGIGQPQHF. This chain links TRBV19 with TRBJ1-5, with 10 bases aligning to TRBD1. V lost 5 bases and J lost 6; bases outside the gene matches: 10. CDR3 length: 16 amino acids. The germline V gene encodes CDR1 LNHDA and CDR2 SQIVND (reference sequence).

This chain uses TRBV10-3 with TRBJ2-7; D assignment may be TRBD1 or TRBD2 (8 bases each). This CDR3 is 15 amino acids long. Trimming left V 7 bases short and J 3 bases short, with 19 bases between. Per the germline V gene, CDR1 is ENHRY and CDR2 is SYGVKD. The chain's CDR3 is CAINPGQGLDYEQYF. CDR3 nucleotides: TGTGCCATCAACCCCGGACAGGGACTAGACTACGAGCAGTACTTC.

The chain combines TRBV14 with TRBJ2-7, with 7 nucleotides matching TRBD1. The germline gives CDR1 SGHDN, CDR2 FVKESK. The CDR3 loop spans 16 amino acids. Trimming cost V 1 base and J 3 bases; bases outside gene matches: 9. CDR3 amino acids: CASSQVVTGDLYEQYF. In DNA form, the CDR3 reads TGTGCCAGCAGCCAAGTAGTTACAGGGGATCTCTACGAGCAGTACTTC.

The CDR3 nucleotides are TGTGCCAGCAGCTTAGGCGGAGGCACCTACGAGCAGTACTTC. It is translated as CASSLGGGTYEQYF. The V and J genes are TRBV7-8 and TRBJ2-7; D might be TRBD2 (5 bases). Germline V lookup: CDR1 SGHVS, CDR2 FQNEAQ. This CDR3 has 14 residues. V lost 1 base to trimming and J lost 2 bases, with 9 bases between them.

The chain is built from TRBV27 and TRBJ1-5, with D unclear. Trimming left V 3 bases short and J 0 bases short, with 12 bases between. CDR1 and CDR2 from the germline V gene are MNHEY and SMNVEV (reference sequence). The CDR3 loop spans 16 amino acids. The CDR3 loop reads CASSLTAPYSNQPQHF. The CDR3 region has the DNA TGTGCCAGCAGTTTGACGGCACCGTATAGCAATCAGCCCCAGCATTTT.

A few counts support this clone. This CDR3 reads CAIAGTASTDTQYF. The CDR3 nucleotides are TGTGCCATCGCCGGGACAGCCTCCACAGATACGCAGTATTTT. This rearrangement joins TRBV6-5 to TRBJ2-3; 7 nucleotides line up with TRBD1. CDR1 is MNHEY and CDR2 is SVGAGI in the germline V gene. This CDR3 is 14 amino acids long. Unmatched junction bases numbered 9, after V lost 10 bases and J lost 2 bases.

A few counts support this clone. At the DNA level, this CDR3 is encoded by other sequences in the same sample as well. The rearrangement links TRBV11-3 to TRBJ2-7, with 7 bases that match TRBD1. The J segment lost 1 base and the V segment lost 5 bases, leaving 5 bases of the junction unmatched. The CDR3 spans 14 residues. Germline CDR1 is SGHNT and CDR2 is YENEEA. CDR3 protein: CASSRGQSSYEQYF. The CDR3 region has the DNA TGTGCCAGCAGCAGGGGACAGTCATCCTACGAGCAGTACTTC.

This clone appeared a single time. The J gene is TRBJ1-4, the V gene TRBV5-6, with D perhaps TRBD1 (6 bases). Germline V lookup: CDR1 SGHDT, CDR2 YYEEEE. The V end was cut by 5 bases, the J end by 3 bases, with 17 bases between. CDR3 length: 16 amino acids. CDR3 DNA: TGTGCCAGCAGGTCGAACGGGGGCGCATCTAATGAAAAACTGTTTTTT. Encoded protein: CASRSNGGASNEKLFF.

The chain is built from TRBV3-1 (or the pseudogene TRBV3-2) and TRBJ2-5, with D perhaps TRBD1 (5 bases). This CDR3 spans 15 amino acids. Trimming took 0 bases from V and 2 from J, leaving 10 bases between them. CDR1 and CDR2 (germline): LGHDT, YNNKEL (reference sequence). CDR3 loop: CASSQEGLIQETQYF. CDR3 DNA: TGTGCCAGCAGCCAAGAGGGGCTAATTCAAGAGACCCAGTACTTC.

This clone was found once. The J gene is TRBJ1-2, the V gene TRBV6-1; 9 bases map to TRBD1. Looked up from germline, CDR1 is MNHNS and CDR2 is SASEGT. V gave up 7 bases and J gave up 3 bases; unmatched junction bases: 12. This CDR3 spans 16 amino acids. The CDR3 bases are TGTGCCAGCAATGAGATACAGGGGGCCCTGTACTATGGCTACACCTTC. Its protein product is CASNEIQGALYYGYTF.

The chain has TRBV9 and TRBJ2-2; no definite D call. The CDR3 is 16 residues long. CDR1 SGDLS and CDR2 YYNGEE come from the germline V gene. V was pared by 2 bases and J by 2 bases, with 13 bases between. The CDR3 region has the DNA TGTGCCAGCAGCGTGGAACGAGGAGACAACACCGGGGAGCTGTTTTTT. The encoded protein is CASSVERGDNTGELFF.

Written as DNA, the CDR3 is TGTGCCAGCTCCCTTATCCGAGGCACTGAAGCTTTCTTT. Translated: CASSLIRGTEAFF. The genes are TRBV5-4 and TRBJ1-1; D unresolved. The ends were cut back, 7 bases at V and 4 bases at J, with 14 bases in the middle. Germline values: CDR1 SGHNT, CDR2 YYREEE (reference sequence). The length of the CDR3 is 13 residues.

Note on this clone: The identical CDR3 is also encoded by other nucleotide sequences in the sample. This chain joins TRBV19 and TRBJ1-3; D ambiguous. The CDR3 has 15 amino acids. Germline CDR1 reads LNHDA; CDR2 reads SQIVND (reference sequence). V was shortened by 1 base and J by 0 bases, with 7 bases between the two germline ends. The CDR3: CASSIGRSSGNTIYF. Here the CDR3 DNA reads TGTGCCAGTAGTATAGGCCGGAGCTCTGGAAACACCATATATTTT.

For the CDR3, the DNA is TGTGCCAGCAGTAGGGGACAGGGGCACGAGCAGTACTTC. Protein product: CASSRGQGHEQYF. The chain joins TRBV12-3 or TRBV12-4 to TRBJ2-7; TRBD1 matches at 10 bases. This CDR3 comprises 13 residues. The trim removed 5 bases at V and 5 bases at J, leaving 3 bases unmatched.

The CDR3 loop is CASSGETYGYTF. The CDR3 DNA reads TGTGCCAGCAGCGGGGAAACCTATGGCTACACCTTC. The chain couples TRBV9 to TRBJ1-2; the D is unclear. The CDR3 runs 12 residues. Per the germline V gene, CDR1 is SGDLS and CDR2 is YYNGEE. Trimming shortened V by 3 bases and J by 4 bases, and 7 bases separated the two germline ends.